Listed below are T cell receptor beta chains from one sample, sequenced in a study of T cells in Graves' hyperthyroidism and ophthalmopathy. TCRdb re-analysed the multiplex PCR reads in MiXCR, keeping a single row per CDR3 protein. The top ten clones hold 12% of a sample with hundreds of thousands of distinct CDR3 sequences, approximately 15% of them seen once. Material for sequencing was blood. These receptor sequences come from a woman between 50 and 59 years old with Graves' ophthalmopathy. The CDR3 runs from the conserved cysteine through the conserved F or W. D genes are given only for firm matches. Some rows have no size entry. The others give once, few or many, or a class for an expanded clone.

many	TRBV28	-	TRBJ1-1	TGTGCCAGCAGTTTATTCGGGGGGGGGAACACTGAAGCTTTCTTT	CASSLFGGGNTEAFF
many	TRBV20-1	-	TRBJ2-3	TGCAGTGCTAACGAGCCTAGCACAGATACGCAGTATTTT	CSANEPSTDTQYF
many	TRBV5-1	TRBD1	TRBJ2-7	TGCGCCAGCAGCTTAAGAACAGGGGGCTCCTACGAGCAGTACTTC	CASSLRTGGSYEQYF
many	TRBV15	-	TRBJ2-7	TGTGCCACCAGCAGACAGGGTAGCACCTACGAGCAGTACTTC	CATSRQGSTYEQYF
many	TRBV11-2	-	TRBJ2-7	TGTGCCAGCAGCTTAGCAGGCGCAGCCGAGCAGTACTTC	CASSLAGAAEQYF
many	TRBV24-1	-	TRBJ1-5	TGTGCCACCAGGGCTCACCGGGAGCTTTATAGCAATCAGCCCCAGCATTTT	CATRAHRELYSNQPQHF
-	TRBV12-3/TRBV12-4	-	TRBJ1-1	TGTGCCAGCACCATACATTGGGCTGAAGCTTTCTTT	CASTIHWAEAFF
many	TRBV28	-	TRBJ1-1	TGTGCCAGCAGTTTATACTCTGGGTACAGAGAGAACACTGAAGCTTTCTTT	CASSLYSGYRENTEAFF
-	TRBV13	TRBD2	TRBJ2-1	TGTGCCAGCAGCTTTGGTAGCGGGAGTTATGAGCAGTTCTTC	CASSFGSGSYEQFF
few	TRBV7-9	-	TRBJ2-1	TGTGCCAGCAGCTCGTTCGGGACGCCTCACGATGAGCAGTTCTTC	CASSSFGTPHDEQFF
-	TRBV25-1	-	TRBJ2-1	TGTGCCAGCAGTCAATCCAGCCACAATGAGCAGTTCTTC	CASSQSSHNEQFF
many	TRBV12-3/TRBV12-4	-	TRBJ2-5	TGTGCCAGCAGTTCCCAGATGTACCAAGAGACCCAGTACTTC	CASSSQMYQETQYF
many	TRBV11-1	TRBD2	TRBJ2-4	TGTGCCAGCAGCCAGACTAGCGGGAGAGTAGATCAGTACTTC	CASSQTSGRVDQYF
many	TRBV28	TRBD2	TRBJ2-7	TGTGCCAGTCAGGGGACTAGCGGGAGAGCGGCCTACGAGCAGTACTTC	CASQGTSGRAAYEQYF
few	TRBV20-1	-	TRBJ1-5	TGCAGTGCTAGAGATCGGCAGTGGGGCAATCAGCCCCAGCATTTT	CSARDRQWGNQPQHF
-	TRBV20-1	TRBD2	TRBJ2-1	TGCAGTGCGACTAGCGGGAGGGCCGAAGGGTTCTTC	CSATSGRAEGFF
-	TRBV5-6	TRBD1	TRBJ2-3	TGTGCCAGCAACCTGGACAGGGGAATCACAGATACGCAGTATTTT	CASNLDRGITDTQYF
many	TRBV2	TRBD2	TRBJ2-1	TGTGCCAGCAGTGTCATTAGCGGGAGAGGCAATGAGCAGTTCTTC	CASSVISGRGNEQFF
-	TRBV14	-	TRBJ2-7	TGTGCCAGCAGCCAAGAAGCTCGAACGGGTGAGCAGTACTTC	CASSQEARTGEQYF
many	TRBV3-1	-	TRBJ2-7	TGTGCCAGCAGCCAGGACAGTTACGAGCAGTACTTC	CASSQDSYEQYF
many	TRBV7-2	-	TRBJ1-6	TGTGCCAGCAGCTTGGATAACAGGGCTTATAATTCACCCCTCCACTTT	CASSLDNRAYNSPLHF
-	TRBV19	TRBD1	TRBJ2-1	TGTGCCAGTGGGACAGCATACAATGAGCAGTTCTTC	CASGTAYNEQFF
many	TRBV7-8	-	TRBJ1-1	TGTGCCAGCAGCCGCCGGACAGCCATGAACACTGAAGCTTTCTTT	CASSRRTAMNTEAFF
many	TRBV10-3	-	TRBJ2-7	TGTGCCATCAGTGAGGGGCTTACCTACGAGCAGTACTTC	CAISEGLTYEQYF
many	TRBV6-1	TRBD1	TRBJ2-1	TGTGCCAGCAGTAGGGGGGTGGACAGGGGGTCAAATGAGCAGTTCTTC	CASSRGVDRGSNEQFF
-	TRBV9	-	TRBJ2-1	TGTGCCAGCAGCCCCCAATACTACAATGAGCAGTTCTTC	CASSPQYYNEQFF
many	TRBV7-3	-	TRBJ2-6	TGTGCCAGCAGCTTAGGGTGGGGGGAGCCCTGGACTGGGGCCAACGTCCTGACTTTC	CASSLGWGEPWTGANVLTF